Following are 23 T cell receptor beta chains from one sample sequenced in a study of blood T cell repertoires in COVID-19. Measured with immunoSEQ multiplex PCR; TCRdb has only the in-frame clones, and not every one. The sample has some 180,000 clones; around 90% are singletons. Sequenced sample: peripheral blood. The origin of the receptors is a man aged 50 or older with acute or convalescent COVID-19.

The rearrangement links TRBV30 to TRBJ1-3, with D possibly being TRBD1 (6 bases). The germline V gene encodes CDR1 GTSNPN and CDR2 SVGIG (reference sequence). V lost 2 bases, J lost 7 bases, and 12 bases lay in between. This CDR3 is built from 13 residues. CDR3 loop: CAWSILQGNTIYF. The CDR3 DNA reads TGTGCCTGGAGTATCTTACAGGGTAACACCATATATTTT. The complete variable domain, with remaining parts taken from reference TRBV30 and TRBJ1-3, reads SQTIHQWPATLVQPVGSPLSLECTVEGTSNPNLYWYRQAAGRGLQLLFYSVGIGQISSEVPQNLSASRPQDRQFILSSKKLLLSDSGFYLCAWSILQGNTIYFGEGSWLTVV.

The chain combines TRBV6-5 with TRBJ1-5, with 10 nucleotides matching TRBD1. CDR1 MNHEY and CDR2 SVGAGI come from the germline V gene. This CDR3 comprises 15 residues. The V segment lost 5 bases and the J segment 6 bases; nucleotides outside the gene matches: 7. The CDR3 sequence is CASSPGTGVGQPQHF. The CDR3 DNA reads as TGTGCCAGCAGTCCCGGGACAGGGGTAGGTCAGCCCCAGCATTTT.

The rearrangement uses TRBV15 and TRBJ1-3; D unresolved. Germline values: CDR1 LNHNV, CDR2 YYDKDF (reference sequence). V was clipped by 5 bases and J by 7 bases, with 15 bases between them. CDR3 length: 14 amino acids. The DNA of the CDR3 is TGTGCCACCAGCGGCCCGACCCCGGGGAACACCATATATTTT. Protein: CATSGPTPGNTIYF.

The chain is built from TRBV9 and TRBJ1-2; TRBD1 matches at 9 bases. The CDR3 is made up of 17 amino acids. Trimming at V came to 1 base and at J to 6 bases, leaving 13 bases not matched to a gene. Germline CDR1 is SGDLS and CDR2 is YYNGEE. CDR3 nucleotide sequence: TGTGCCAGCAGCGTATCCGGGACAGGGCCGAGGAATGATGGCTACACCTTC. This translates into CASSVSGTGPRNDGYTF.

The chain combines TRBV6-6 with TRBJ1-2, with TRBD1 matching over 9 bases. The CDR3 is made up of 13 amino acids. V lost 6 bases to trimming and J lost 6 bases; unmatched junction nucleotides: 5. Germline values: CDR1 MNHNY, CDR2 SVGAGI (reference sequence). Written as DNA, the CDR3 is TGTGCCAGCAGCTCAGGGACAGGGAATGGCTACACCTTC. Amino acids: CASSSGTGNGYTF.

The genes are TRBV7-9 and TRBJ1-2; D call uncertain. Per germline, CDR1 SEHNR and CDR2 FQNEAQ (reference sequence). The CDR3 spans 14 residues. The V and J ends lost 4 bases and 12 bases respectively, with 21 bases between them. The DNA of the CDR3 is TGTGCCAGCAGCTCACCACCGACCATTGGAGGCCACACCTTC. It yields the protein CASSSPPTIGGHTF. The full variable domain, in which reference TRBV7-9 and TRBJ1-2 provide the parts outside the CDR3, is DTGVSQNPRHKITKRGQNVTFRCDPISEHNRLYWYRQTLGQGPEFLTYFQNEAQLEKSRLLSDRFSAERPKGSFSTLEIQRTEQGDSAMYLCASSSPPTIGGHTFGSGTRLTVV.

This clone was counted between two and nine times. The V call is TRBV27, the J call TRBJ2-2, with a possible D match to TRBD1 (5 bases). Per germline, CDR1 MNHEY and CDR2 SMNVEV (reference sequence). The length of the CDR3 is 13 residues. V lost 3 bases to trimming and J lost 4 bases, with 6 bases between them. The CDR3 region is CASSLGLTGELFF. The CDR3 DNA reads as TGTGCCAGCAGTTTGGGGCTCACCGGGGAGCTGTTTTTT.

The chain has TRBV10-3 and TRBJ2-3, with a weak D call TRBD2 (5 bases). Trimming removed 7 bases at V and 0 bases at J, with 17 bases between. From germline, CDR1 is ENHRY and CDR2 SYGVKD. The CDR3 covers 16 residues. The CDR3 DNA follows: TGTGCCATCAATGCGACTAACCTTCCTAGCACAGATACGCAGTATTTT. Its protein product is CAINATNLPSTDTQYF.

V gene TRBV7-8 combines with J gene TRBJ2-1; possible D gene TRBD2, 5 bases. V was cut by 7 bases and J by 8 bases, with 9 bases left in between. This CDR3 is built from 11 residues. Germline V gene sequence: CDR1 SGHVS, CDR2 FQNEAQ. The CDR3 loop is CASTSSYEQFF. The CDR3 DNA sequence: TGTGCCAGCACTAGCTCCTATGAGCAGTTCTTC.

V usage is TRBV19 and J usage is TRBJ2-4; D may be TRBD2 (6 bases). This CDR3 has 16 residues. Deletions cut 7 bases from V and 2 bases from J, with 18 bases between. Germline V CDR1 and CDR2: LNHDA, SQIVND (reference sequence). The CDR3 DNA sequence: TGTGCCAGTAACCCTGGAGGGAGCGTTCCCAAAAACATTCAGTACTTC. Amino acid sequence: CASNPGGSVPKNIQYF.

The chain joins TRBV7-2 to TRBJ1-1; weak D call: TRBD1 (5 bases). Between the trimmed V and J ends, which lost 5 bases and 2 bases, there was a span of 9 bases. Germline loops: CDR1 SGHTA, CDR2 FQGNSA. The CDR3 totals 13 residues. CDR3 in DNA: TGTGCCAGCAGCCGAGACAGAAACACTGAAGCTTTCTTT. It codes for CASSRDRNTEAFF.

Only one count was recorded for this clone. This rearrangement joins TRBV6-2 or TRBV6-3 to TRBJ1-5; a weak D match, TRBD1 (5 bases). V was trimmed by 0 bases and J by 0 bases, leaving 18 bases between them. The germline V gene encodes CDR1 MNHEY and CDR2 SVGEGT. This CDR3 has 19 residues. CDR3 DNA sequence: TGTGCCAGCAGTTACTCGAGTAGCAGGGCTACGATTAGCAATCAGCCCCAGCATTTT. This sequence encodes CASSYSSSRATISNQPQHF.

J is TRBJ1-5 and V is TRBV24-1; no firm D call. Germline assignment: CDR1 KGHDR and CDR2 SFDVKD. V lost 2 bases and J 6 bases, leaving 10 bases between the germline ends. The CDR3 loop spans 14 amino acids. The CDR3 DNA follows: TGTGCCACCAGTGATTCAACCGGTGGTCAGCCCCAGCATTTT. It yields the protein CATSDSTGGQPQHF.

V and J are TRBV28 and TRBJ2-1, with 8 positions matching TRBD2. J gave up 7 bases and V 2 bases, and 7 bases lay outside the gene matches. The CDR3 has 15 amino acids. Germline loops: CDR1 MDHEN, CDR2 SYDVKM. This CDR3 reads CASSLAGGGWNEQFF. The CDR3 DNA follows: TGTGCCAGCAGTTTAGCGGGAGGTGGGTGGAATGAGCAGTTCTTC.

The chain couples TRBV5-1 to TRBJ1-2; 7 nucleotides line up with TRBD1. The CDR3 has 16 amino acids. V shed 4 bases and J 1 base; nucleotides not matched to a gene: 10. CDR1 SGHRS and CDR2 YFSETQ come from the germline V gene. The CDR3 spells CASSTTGTEHNYGYTF. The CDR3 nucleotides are TGCGCCAGCAGCACCACCGGGACAGAGCATAACTATGGCTACACCTTC.

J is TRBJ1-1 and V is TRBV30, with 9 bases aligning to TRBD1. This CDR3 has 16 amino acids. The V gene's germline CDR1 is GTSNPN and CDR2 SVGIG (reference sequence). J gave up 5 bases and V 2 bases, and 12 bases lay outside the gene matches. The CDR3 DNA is TGTGCCTGGAGTACCCCCGGACAGGGGTTCGTAACTGAAGCTTTCTTT. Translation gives CAWSTPGQGFVTEAFF.

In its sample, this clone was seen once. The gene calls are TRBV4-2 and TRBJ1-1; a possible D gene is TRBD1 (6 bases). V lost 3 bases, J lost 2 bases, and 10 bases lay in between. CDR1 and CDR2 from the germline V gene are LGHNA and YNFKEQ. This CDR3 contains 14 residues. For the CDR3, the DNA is TGTGCCAGCAGCCATGCGGACAGTAACACTGAAGCTTTCTTT. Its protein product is CASSHADSNTEAFF.

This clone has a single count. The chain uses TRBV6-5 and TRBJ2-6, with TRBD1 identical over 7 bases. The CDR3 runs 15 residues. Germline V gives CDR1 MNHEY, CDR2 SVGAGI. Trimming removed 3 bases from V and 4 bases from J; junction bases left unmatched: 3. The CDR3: CASSYTGAGANVLTF. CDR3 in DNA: TGTGCCAGCAGTTATACAGGGGCCGGGGCCAACGTCCTGACTTTC.

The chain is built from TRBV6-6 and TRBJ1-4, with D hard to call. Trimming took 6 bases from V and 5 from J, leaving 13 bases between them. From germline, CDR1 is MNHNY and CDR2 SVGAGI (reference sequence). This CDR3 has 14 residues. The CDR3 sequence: CASSSLRLNEKLFF. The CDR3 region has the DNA TGTGCCAGCAGCTCCCTCAGGTTGAATGAAAAACTGTTTTTT.

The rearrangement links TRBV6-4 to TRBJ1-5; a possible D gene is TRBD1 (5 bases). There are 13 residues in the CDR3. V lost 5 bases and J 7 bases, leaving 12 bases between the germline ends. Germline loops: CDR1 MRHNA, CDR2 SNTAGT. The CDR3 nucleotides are TGTGCCAGCAGTCCAGGGATCGGGCAGCCCCAGCATTTT. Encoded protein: CASSPGIGQPQHF.

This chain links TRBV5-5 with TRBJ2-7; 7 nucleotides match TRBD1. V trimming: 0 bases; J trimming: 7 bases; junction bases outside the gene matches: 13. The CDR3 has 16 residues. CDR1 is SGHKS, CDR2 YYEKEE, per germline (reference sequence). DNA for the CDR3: TGTGCCAGCAGCTTGGGGCCGCGGACAGGCCTGGGGGAGCAGTACTTC. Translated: CASSLGPRTGLGEQYF.

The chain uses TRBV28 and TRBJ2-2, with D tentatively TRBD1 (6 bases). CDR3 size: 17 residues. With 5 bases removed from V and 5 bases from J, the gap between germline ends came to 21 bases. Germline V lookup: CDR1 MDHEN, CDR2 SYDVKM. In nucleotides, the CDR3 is TGTGCCAGCAGTCCCCACCACCTACAGGGAATTACCGGGGAGCTGTTTTTT. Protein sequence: CASSPHHLQGITGELFF.

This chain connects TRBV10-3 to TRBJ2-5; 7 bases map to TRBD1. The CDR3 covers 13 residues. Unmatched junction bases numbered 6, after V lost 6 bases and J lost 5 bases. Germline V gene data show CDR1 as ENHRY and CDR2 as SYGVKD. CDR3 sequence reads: CAISEQGLETQYF. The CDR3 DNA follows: TGTGCCATCAGCGAACAGGGGCTTGAGACCCAGTACTTC.